This T cell receptor beta chain was profiled in a study of CD8 T cells in ankylosing spondylitis. This clonotype was recorded a few times. What it binds is not known. TCRdb recomputed calls from the 5' RACE reads with MiXCR, one row per CDR3 protein. In the table there are about 420,000 distinct CDR3 sequences, 20% to 25% of which are singletons. Findings and caveats of the study: Relatively rare in peripheral blood, disease-linked clones were also CD8+. Enrichment of disease-linked clones was reportedly significant in matched ankylosing spondylitis synovial fluid. About 8 highly homologous variants made up a TCR beta motif that seemed to typify ankylosing spondylitis blood. Some of the motif variants had earlier been found in reactive arthritis patients' fluid and blood.

This receptor was obtained from a male donor with ankylosing spondylitis. The material sequenced was blood, either unsorted or a sorted T cell fraction (not recorded which).

This CDR3 reads CASSLAQGALHEQYF. CDR3 in DNA: TGCGCCAGCAGCTTGGCCCAGGGGGCTTTACACGAGCAGTACTTC. The rearrangement links TRBV5-1 to TRBJ2-7; 8 bases match TRBD1. The CDR3 covers 15 residues. CDR1 is SGHRS, CDR2 YFSETQ, per germline. The ends lost 0 bases at V and 5 bases at J; junction bases unmatched: 7.